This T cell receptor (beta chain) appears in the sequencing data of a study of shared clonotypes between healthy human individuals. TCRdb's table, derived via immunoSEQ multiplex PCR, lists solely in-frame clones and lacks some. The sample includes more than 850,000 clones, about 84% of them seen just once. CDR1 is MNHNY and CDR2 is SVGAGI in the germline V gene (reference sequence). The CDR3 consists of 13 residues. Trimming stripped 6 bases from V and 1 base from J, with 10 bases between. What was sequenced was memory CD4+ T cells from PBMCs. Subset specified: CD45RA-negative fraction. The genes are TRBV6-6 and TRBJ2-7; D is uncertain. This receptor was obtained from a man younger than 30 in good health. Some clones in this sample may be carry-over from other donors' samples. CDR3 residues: CASREGSSYEQYF. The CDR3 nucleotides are TGTGCCAGCAGGGAAGGGTCTTCCTACGAGCAGTACTTC.